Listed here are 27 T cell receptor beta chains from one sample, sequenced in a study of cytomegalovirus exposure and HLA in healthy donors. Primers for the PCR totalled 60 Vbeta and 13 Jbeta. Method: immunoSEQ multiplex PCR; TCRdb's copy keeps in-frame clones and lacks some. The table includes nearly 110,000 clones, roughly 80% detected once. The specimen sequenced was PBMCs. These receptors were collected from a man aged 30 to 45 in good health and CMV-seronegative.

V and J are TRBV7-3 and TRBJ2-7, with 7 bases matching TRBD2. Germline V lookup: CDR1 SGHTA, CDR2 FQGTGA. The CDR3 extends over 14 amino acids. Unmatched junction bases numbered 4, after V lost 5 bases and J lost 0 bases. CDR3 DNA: TGTGCCAGCAGCCCAGCGGGGAACTCCTACGAGCAGTACTTC. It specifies CASSPAGNSYEQYF.

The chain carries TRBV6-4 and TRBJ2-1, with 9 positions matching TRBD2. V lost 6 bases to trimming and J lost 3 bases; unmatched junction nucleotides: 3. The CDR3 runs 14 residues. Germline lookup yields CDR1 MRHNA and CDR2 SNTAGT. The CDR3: CASRGTSCYNEQFF. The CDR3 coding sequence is TGTGCCAGCAGGGGGACTAGCTGCTACAATGAGCAGTTCTTC.

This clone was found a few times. CDR3 protein: CASSQALGLEAFF. The CDR3, as DNA: TGCGCCAGCAGCCAAGCCCTGGGACTAGAAGCTTTCTTT. The chain employs TRBV4-1 and TRBJ1-1, with a tentative D call TRBD1 (5 bases). The CDR3 is 13 residues long. Germline V gene sequence: CDR1 MGHRA, CDR2 YSYEKL. With 1 base removed from V and 8 bases from J, the gap between germline ends came to 11 bases.

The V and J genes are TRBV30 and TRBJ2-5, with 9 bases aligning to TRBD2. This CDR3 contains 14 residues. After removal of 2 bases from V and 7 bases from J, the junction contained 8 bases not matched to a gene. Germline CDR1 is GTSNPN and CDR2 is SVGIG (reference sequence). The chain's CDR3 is CAWSSSGGHGTQYF. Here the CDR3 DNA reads TGTGCCTGGAGTAGTAGCGGGGGTCATGGGACCCAGTACTTC.

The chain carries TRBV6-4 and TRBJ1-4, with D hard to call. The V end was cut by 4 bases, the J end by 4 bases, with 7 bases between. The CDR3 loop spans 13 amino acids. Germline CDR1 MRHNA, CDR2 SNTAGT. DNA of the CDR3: TGTGCCAGCAGTGCCGGGGTTAATGAAAAACTGTTTTTT. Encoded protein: CASSAGVNEKLFF.

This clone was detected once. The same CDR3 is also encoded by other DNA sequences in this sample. The CDR3 region has the DNA TGCGCCAGCAGCCAAGATCCGGGTGAGCAGTACTTC. This gives the protein CASSQDPGEQYF. V and J are TRBV4-1 and TRBJ2-7; D gene ambiguous. CDR3 size: 12 residues. From germline, CDR1 is MGHRA and CDR2 YSYEKL. V was shortened by 0 bases and J by 7 bases, with 7 bases between the two germline ends.

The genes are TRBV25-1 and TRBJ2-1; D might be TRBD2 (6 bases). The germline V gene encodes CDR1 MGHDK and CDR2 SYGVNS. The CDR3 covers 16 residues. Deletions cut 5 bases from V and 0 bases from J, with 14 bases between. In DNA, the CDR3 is TGTGCCAGCAGTCAAGAGGCGGGGACCTCCTACAATGAGCAGTTCTTC. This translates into CASSQEAGTSYNEQFF.

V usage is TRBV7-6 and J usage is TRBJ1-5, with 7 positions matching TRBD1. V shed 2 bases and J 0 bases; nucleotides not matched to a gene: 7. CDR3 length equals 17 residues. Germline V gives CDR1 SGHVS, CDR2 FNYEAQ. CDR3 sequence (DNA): TGTGCCAGCAGCTTACGATGGGACAGCCATAGCAATCAGCCCCAGCATTTT. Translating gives CASSLRWDSHSNQPQHF. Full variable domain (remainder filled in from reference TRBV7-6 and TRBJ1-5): GAGVSQSPRYKVTKRGQDVALRCDPISGHVSLYWYRQALGQGPEFLTYFNYEAQQDKSGLPNDRFSAERPEGSISTLTIQRTEQRDSAMYRCASSLRWDSHSNQPQHFGDGTRLSIL.

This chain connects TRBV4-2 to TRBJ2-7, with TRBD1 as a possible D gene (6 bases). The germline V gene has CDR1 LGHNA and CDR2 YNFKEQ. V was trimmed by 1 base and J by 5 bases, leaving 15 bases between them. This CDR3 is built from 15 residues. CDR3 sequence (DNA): TGTGCCAGCAGCCAAGCCTCAGGGGAGTCCCACGAGCAGTACTTC. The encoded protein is CASSQASGESHEQYF.

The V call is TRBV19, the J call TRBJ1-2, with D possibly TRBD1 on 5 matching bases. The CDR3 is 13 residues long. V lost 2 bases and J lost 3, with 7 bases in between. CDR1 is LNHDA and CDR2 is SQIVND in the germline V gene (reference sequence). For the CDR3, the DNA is TGTGCCAGTAGTATACAGGGTCACTATGGCTACACCTTC. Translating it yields CASSIQGHYGYTF.

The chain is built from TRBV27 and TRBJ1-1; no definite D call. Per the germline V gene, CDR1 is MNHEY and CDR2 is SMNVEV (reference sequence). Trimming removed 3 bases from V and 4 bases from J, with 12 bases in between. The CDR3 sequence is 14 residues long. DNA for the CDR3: TGTGCCAGCAGTTTCTTTTGGCGCGGCACTGAAGCTTTCTTT. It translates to CASSFFWRGTEAFF.

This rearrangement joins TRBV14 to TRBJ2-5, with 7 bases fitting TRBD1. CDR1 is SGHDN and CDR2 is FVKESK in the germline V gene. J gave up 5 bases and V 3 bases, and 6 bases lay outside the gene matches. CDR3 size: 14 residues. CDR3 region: CASSQAQGKETQYF. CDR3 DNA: TGTGCCAGCAGCCAGGCACAGGGGAAGGAGACCCAGTACTTC.

The CDR3 nucleotides are TGTGCCAGCAGCCTGGGCAGCGGGAGAAGCGAGCAGTACTTC. As protein: CASSLGSGRSEQYF. The rearrangement links TRBV5-6 to TRBJ2-7; TRBD2 aligns across 8 bases. V gave up 4 bases and J gave up 6 bases; unmatched junction bases: 9. The CDR3 is 14 amino acids. CDR1 is SGHDT, CDR2 YYEEEE, per germline.

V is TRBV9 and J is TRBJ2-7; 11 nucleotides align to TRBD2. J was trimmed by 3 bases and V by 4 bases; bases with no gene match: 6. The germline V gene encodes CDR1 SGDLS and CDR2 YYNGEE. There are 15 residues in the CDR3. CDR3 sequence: CASSRTGLADYEQYF. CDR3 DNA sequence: TGTGCCAGCAGCAGAACGGGACTAGCGGACTACGAGCAGTACTTC.

The CDR3 DNA follows: TGTGCCTGGATCCGCCAGGACAGAAGGCGGAGTGAGCAGTTCTTC. It encodes CAWIRQDRRRSEQFF. The V call is TRBV30, the J call TRBJ2-1; possible D gene TRBD1, 6 bases. Trimming cost V 4 bases and J 9 bases, with 22 bases left between them. CDR1 GTSNPN and CDR2 SVGIG come from the germline V gene (reference sequence). This CDR3 comprises 15 residues.

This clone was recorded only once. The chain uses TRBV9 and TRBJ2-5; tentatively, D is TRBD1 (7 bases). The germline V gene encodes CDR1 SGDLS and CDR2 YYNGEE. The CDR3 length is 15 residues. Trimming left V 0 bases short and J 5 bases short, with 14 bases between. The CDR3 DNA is TGTGCCAGCAGCGTAGAGGAGGGGGCGGGGGAGACCCAGTACTTC. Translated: CASSVEEGAGETQYF.

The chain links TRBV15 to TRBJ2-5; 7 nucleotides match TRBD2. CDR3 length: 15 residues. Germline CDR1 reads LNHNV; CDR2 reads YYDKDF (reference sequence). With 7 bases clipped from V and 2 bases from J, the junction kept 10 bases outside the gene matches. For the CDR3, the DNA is TGTGCCACCAACCATCTTCCGGGGGGTCAAGAGACCCAGTACTTC. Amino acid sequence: CATNHLPGGQETQYF. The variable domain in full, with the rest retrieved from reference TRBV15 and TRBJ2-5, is DAMVIQNPRYQVTQFGKPVTLSCSQTLNHNVMYWYQQKSSQAPKLLFHYYDKDFNNEADTPDNFQSRRPNTSFCFLDIRSPGLGDTAMYLCATNHLPGGQETQYFGPGTRLLVL.

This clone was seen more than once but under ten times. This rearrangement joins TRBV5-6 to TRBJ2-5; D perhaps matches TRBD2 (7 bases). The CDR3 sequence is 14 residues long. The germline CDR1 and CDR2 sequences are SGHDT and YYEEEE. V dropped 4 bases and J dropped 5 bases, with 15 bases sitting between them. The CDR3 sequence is CASSPMGGRETQYF. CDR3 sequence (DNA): TGTGCCAGCAGCCCCATGGGGGGGCGTGAGACCCAGTACTTC.

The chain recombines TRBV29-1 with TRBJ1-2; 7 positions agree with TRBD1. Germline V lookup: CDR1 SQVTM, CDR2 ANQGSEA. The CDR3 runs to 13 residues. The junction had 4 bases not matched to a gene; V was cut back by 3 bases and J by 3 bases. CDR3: CSVELGGDYGYTF. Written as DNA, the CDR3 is TGCAGCGTTGAGCTAGGGGGCGACTATGGCTACACCTTC.

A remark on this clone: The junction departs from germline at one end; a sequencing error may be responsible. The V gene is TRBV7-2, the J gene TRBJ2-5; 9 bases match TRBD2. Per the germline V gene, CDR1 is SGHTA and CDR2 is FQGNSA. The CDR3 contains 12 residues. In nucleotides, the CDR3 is TGTGCCAGCAGCTCGACTAGCGGTAGCAGGGACTTC. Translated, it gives CASSSTSGSRDF. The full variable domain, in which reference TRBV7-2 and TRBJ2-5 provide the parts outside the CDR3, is GAGVSQSPSNKVTEKGKDVELRCDPISGHTALYWYRQSLGQGLEFLIYFQGNSAPDKSGLPSDRFSAERTGGSVSTLTIQRTQQEDSAVYLCASSSTSGSRDFGPGTRLLVL.

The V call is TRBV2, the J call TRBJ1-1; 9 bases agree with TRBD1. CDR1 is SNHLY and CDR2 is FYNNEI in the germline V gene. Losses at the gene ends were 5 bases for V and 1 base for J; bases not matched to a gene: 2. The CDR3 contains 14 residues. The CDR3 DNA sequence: TGTGCCAGCAGTCTGGACAGGGGGAACACTGAAGCTTTCTTT. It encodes CASSLDRGNTEAFF.

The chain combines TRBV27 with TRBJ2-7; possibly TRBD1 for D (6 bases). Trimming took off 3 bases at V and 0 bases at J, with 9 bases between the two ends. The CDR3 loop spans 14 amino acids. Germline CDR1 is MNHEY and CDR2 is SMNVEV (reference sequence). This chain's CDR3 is CASSLQGNSYEQYF. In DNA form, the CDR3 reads TGTGCCAGCAGTTTGCAGGGGAACTCCTACGAGCAGTACTTC.

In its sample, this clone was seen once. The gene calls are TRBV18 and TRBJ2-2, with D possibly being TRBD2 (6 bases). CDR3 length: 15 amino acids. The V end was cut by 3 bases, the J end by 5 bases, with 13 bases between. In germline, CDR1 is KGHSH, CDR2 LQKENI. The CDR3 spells CASSPGPRGTGELFF. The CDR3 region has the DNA TGTGCCAGCTCACCGGGGCCTCGGGGGACCGGGGAGCTGTTTTTT.

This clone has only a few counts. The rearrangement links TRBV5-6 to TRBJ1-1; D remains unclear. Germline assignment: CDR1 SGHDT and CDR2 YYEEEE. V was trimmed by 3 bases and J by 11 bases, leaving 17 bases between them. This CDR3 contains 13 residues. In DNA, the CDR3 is TGTGCCAGCAGCTGGGGAGACACTCCCGCCGCTTTCTTT. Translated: CASSWGDTPAAFF.

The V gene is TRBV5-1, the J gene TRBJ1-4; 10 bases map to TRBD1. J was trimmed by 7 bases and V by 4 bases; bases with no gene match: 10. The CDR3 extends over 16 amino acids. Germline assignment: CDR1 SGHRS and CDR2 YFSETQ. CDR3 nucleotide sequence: TGCGCCAGCAGCCCAGGACAGGGGGTACGTGGTGAAAAACTGTTTTTT. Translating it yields CASSPGQGVRGEKLFF.

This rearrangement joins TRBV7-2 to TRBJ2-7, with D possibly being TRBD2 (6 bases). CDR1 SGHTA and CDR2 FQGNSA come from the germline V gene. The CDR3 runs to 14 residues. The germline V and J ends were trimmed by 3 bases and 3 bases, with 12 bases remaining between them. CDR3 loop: CASSFPGLYYEQYF. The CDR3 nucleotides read TGTGCCAGCAGCTTCCCGGGACTGTACTACGAGCAGTACTTC. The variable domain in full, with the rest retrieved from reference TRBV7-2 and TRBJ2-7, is GAGVSQSPSNKVTEKGKDVELRCDPISGHTALYWYRQSLGQGLEFLIYFQGNSAPDKSGLPSDRFSAERTGGSVSTLTIQRTQQEDSAVYLCASSFPGLYYEQYFGPGTRLTVT.

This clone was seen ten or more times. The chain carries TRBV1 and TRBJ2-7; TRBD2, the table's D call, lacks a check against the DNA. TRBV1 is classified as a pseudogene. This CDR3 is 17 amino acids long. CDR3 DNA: TGCACCAGCAGCCAATCCCAACGGGTCGGGGGTTGCTACGAGCAGTACTTC. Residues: CTSSQSQRVGGCYEQYF.